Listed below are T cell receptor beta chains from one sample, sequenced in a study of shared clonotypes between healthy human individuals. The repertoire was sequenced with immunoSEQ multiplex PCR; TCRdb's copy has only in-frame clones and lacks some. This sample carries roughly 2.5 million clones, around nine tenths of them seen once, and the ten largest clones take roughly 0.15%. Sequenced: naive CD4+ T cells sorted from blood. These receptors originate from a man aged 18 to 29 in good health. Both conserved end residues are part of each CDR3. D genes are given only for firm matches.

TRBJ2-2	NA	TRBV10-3	TGTGCCATCAGTGGAAACAGGGCATCGAACACCGGGGAGCTGTTTTTT	CAISGNRASNTGELFF
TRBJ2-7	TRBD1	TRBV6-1	TGTGCCAGCAGTGTAACCGGGACAGGACCCCTGGGTCAGTACTTC	CASSVTGTGPLGQYF
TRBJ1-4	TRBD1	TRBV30	TGTGCCTGGGGAGGACAGGGGAGCGAAAAACTGTTTTTT	CAWGGQGSEKLFF
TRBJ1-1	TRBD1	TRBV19	TGTGCCAGTAGTATTACAGGGGGGGAAACTGAAGCTTTCTTT	CASSITGGETEAFF
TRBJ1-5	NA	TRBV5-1	TGCGCCAGCAGCTTGGGGCTAAATCAGCCCCAGCATTTT	CASSLGLNQPQHF
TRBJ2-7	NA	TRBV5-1	TGCGCCAGCAGCTCCTGGGTCTCGCCCTCCTACGAGCAGTACTTC	CASSSWVSPSYEQYF
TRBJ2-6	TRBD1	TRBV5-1	TGCGCCAGCAGCTCGGACAGGGCCGGGGCCAACGTCCTGACTTTC	CASSSDRAGANVLTF
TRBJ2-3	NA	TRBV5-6	TGTGCCAGCATCGCAGGAGGGGCAAAAGGAGATACGCAGTATTTT	CASIAGGAKGDTQYF
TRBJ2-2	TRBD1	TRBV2	TGTGCCAGCAGAATGGGACAGGTCAACACCGGGGAGCTGTTTTTT	CASRMGQVNTGELFF
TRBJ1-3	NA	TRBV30	TGTGCCTGGAGCCGGGACCTTGGAAACACCATATATTTT	CAWSRDLGNTIYF
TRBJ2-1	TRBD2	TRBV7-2	TGTGCCAGCAGACCACTAGCGCTATCCTACAATGAGCAGTTCTTC	CASRPLALSYNEQFF
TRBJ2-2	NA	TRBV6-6	TGTGCCAGCAGTTACTCAGGCCCCCTTGACCTGTTTTTT	CASSYSGPLDLFF
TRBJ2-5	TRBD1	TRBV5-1	TGCGCCAGCAGCCCCCCCCAGGGACAGGGGAGGGAGACCCAGTACTTC	CASSPPQGQGRETQYF
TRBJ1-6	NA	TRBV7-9	TGTGCCAGCAGCCCCATCGGGTCCCCTAGCAATTCACCCCTCCACTTT	CASSPIGSPSNSPLHF
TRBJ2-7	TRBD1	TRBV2	TGTGCCAGCAGTGCGGGACAGGGATACTACGAGCAGTACTTC	CASSAGQGYYEQYF
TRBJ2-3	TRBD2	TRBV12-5	TGTGCTAGTGGTTTGGTATGGGTTGCGGGAGGTCAAGATACGCAGTATTTT	CASGLVWVAGGQDTQYF
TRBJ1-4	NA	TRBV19	TGTGCCAGTAGTCCGAGGGGTGCAACTAATGAAAAACTGTTTTTT	CASSPRGATNEKLFF
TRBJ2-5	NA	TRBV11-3	TGTGCCAGCAGCTTAGGGGGATCGGAGACCCAGTACTTC	CASSLGGSETQYF
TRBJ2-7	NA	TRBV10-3	TGTGCCATCAGTGAGATTCCCCAGCCCTCCTACGAGCAGTACTTC	CAISEIPQPSYEQYF
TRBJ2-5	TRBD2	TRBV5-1	TGCGCCAGCACTGTTGGGGTAGCGGGAGAGGGGGAGACCCAGTACTTC	CASTVGVAGEGETQYF
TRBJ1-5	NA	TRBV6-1	TGTGCCAGCAGTGAAGCGCGAGGGACGGGCAATCAGCCCCAGCATTTT	CASSEARGTGNQPQHF
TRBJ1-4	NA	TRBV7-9	TGTGCCAGCAGCTTAGTACAGGGTACTAATGAAAAACTGTTTTTT	CASSLVQGTNEKLFF
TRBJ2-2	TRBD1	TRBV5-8	TGTGCCAGCAAGCCCCGACAGGGTGGATACACCGGGGAGCTGTTTTTT	CASKPRQGGYTGELFF
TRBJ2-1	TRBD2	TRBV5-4	TGTGCCCGCACCCTTCGCGGGCTAGCGGGGAGCTCCTACAATGAGCAGTTCTTC	CARTLRGLAGSSYNEQFF